The source of this T cell receptor (beta chain) is a study of blood T cell repertoires in COVID-19. The overall study: PBMCs, B-cell-depleted T cells, or T cells were the source of the cDNA or gDNA that made up the material.

This CDR3 region has 14 residues. V was clipped by 3 bases and J by 2 bases, with 13 bases between them. Germline-derived CDR1 and CDR2 are GTSNPN and SVGIG (reference sequence). Original handling: Amplification of reference gene primers was used by the study to estimate nucleated cell counts. TCRdb's table, derived via immunoSEQ multiplex PCR, lists solely in-frame clones and lacks some. That table furnishes V, J and clone size, whereas the DNA furnished D and trimming. The table records 300,000 to 400,000 clones, roughly 90% of them present only once. Followed longitudinally, the Seattle patients had been enrolled during active infection.

J is TRBJ1-1 and V is TRBV30; D might be TRBD1 (5 bases). Sequencing was done on a sample of peripheral blood. The receptor was derived from a woman aged 30 to 39 with COVID-19, enrolled during active disease. CDR3 sequence reads: CAWSVGLFNTEAFF. CDR3 nucleotide sequence: TGTGCCTGGAGCGTGGGACTCTTCAACACTGAAGCTTTCTTT.